This T cell receptor (beta chain) was found in a study of ipilimumab plus nivolumab after autologous stem cell transplantation. CDR3 length: 15 amino acids. CDR1 and CDR2 (germline): ENHRY, SYGVKD. V lost 3 bases to trimming and J lost 7 bases; unmatched junction nucleotides: 6. Assay used: immunoSEQ multiplex PCR; TCRdb lists only in-frame clones, some missing. In the table there are approximately 20,000 clones, about 80% of which are singletons. This TCR was sampled from a male donor with diffuse large B-cell lymphoma. The chain has TRBV10-3 and TRBJ1-4; TRBD1 matches at 9 bases. This sample comprised PBMCs, obtained in a trial of ipilimumab plus nivolumab as post-transplant consolidation. CDR3 amino acids: CAISEETGGSEKLFF. As DNA, the CDR3 is TGTGCCATCAGTGAAGAGACAGGGGGATCTGAAAAACTGTTTTTT.